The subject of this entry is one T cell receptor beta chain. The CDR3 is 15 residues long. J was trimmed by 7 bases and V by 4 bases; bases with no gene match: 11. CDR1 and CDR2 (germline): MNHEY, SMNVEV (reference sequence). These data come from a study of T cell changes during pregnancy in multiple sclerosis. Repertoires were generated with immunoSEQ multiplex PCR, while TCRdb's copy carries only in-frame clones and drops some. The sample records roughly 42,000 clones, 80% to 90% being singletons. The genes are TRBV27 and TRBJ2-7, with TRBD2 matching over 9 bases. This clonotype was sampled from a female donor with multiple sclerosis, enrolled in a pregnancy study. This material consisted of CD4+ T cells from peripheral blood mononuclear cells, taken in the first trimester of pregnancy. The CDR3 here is CASSYSGRGAREQYF. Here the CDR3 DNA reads TGTGCCAGCAGTTATAGCGGGAGAGGGGCTCGGGAGCAGTACTTC.